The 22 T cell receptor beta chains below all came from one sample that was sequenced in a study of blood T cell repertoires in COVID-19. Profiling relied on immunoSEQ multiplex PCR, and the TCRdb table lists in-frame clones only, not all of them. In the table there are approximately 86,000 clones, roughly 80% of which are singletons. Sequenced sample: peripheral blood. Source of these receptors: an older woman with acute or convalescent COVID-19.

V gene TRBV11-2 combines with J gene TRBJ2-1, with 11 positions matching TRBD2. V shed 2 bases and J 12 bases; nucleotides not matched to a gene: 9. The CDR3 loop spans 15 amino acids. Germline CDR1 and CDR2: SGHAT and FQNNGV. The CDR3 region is CASSLTLAGGYVQFF. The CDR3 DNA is TGTGCCAGCAGCTTAACCCTAGCGGGAGGTTACGTGCAGTTCTTC.

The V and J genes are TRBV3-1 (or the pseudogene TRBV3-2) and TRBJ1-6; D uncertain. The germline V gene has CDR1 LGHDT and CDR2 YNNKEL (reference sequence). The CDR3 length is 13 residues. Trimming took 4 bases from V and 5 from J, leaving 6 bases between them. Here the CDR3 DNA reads TGTGCCAGCAGCCTAACAGATAATTCACCCCTCCACTTT. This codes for CASSLTDNSPLHF.

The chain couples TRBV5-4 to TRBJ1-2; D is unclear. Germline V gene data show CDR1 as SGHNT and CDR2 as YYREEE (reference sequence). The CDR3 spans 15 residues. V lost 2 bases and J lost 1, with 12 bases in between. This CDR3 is CASSFFSGGNYGYTF. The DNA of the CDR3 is TGTGCCAGCAGCTTTTTCTCCGGAGGTAACTATGGCTACACCTTC.

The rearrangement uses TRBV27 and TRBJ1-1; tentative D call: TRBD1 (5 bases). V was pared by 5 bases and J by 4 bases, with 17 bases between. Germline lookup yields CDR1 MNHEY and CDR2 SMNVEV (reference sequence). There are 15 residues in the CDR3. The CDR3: CASSATGRGGTEAFF. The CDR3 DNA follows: TGTGCCAGCAGTGCCACAGGAAGGGGTGGCACTGAAGCTTTCTTT.

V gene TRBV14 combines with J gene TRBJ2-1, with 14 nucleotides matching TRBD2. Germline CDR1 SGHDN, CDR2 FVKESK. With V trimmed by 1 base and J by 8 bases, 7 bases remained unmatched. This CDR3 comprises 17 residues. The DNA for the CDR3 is TGTGCCAGCAGCCAAGGGGGGACTAGCGGGAGTTTCGATGAGCAGTTCTTC. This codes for CASSQGGTSGSFDEQFF.

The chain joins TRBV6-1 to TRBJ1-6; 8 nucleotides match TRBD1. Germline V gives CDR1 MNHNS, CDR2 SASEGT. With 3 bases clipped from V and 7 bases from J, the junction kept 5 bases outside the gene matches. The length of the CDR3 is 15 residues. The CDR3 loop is CASSDRGLNNSPLHF. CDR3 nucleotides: TGTGCCAGCAGTGACAGGGGGCTTAACAATTCACCCCTCCACTTT.

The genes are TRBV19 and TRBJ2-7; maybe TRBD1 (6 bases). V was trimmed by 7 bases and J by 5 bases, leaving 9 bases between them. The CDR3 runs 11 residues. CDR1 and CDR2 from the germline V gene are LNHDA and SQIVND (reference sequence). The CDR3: CASKQGNEQYF. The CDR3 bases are TGTGCCAGTAAACAGGGAAACGAGCAGTACTTC.

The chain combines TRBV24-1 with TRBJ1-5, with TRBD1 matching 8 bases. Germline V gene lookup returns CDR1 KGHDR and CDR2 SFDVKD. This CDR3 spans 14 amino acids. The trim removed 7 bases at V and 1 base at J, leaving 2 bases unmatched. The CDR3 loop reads CATSDRGSNQPQHF. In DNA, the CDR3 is TGTGCCACCAGCGACAGGGGCAGCAATCAGCCCCAGCATTTT.

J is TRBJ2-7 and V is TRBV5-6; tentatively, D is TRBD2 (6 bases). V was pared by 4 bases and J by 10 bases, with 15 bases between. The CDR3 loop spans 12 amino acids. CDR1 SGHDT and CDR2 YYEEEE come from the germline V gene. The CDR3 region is CASSHSREEQYF. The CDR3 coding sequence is TGTGCCAGCAGCCACAGCAGGGAGGAACAGTACTTC.

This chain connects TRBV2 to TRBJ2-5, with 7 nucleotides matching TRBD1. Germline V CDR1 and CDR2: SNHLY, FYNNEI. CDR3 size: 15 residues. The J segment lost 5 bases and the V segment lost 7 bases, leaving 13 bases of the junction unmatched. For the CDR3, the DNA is TGTGCCAGCACCTACGCCGGGACAGTCGGGGAGACCCAGTACTTC. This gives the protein CASTYAGTVGETQYF.

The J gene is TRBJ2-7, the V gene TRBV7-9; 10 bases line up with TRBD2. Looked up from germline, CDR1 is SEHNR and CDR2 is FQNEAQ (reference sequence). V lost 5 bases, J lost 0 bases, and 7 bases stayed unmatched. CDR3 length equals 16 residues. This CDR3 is CASSREGLAASYEQYF. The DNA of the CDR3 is TGTGCCAGCAGCAGAGAAGGACTAGCGGCCTCCTACGAGCAGTACTTC.

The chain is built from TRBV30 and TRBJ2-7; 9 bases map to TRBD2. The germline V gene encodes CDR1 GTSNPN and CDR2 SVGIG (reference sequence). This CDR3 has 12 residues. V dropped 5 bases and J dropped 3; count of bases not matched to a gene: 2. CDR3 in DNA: TGTGCCTGGGAGCGGGGGGACTACGAGCAGTACTTC. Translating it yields CAWERGDYEQYF.

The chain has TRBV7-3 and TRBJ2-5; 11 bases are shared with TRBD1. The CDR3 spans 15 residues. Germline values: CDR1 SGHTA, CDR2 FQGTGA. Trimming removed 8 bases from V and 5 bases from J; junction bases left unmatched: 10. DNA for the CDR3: TGTGCCAGCGCCTTTGGGACAGGGGGTTGGGAGACCCAGTACTTC. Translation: CASAFGTGGWETQYF.

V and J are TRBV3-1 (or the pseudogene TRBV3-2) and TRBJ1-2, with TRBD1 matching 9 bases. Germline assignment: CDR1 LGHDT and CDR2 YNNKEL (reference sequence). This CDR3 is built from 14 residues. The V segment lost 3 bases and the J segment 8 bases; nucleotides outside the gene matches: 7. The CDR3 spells CASSQDRGIRGYTF. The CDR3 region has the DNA TGTGCCAGCAGCCAGGACAGGGGAATACGGGGCTACACCTTC.

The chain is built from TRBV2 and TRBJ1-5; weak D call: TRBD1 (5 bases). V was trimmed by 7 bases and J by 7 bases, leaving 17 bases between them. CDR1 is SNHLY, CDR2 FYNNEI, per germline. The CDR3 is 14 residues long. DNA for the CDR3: TGTGCCAGCAAAAGGGTCGGGGCGGGACAGCCCCAGCATTTT. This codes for CASKRVGAGQPQHF.

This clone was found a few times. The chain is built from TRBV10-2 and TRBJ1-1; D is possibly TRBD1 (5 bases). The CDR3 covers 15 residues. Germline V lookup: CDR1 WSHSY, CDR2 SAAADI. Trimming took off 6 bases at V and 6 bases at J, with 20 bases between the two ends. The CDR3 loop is CASRGLTPETSEAFF. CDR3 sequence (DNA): TGCGCCAGCAGGGGGCTGACGCCCGAGACTTCTGAAGCTTTCTTT.

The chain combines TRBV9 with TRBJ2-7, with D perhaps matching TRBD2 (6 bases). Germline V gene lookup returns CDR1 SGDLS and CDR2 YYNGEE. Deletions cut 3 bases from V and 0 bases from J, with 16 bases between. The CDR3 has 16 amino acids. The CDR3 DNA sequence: TGTGCCAGCAGCGCAGAGTGGAGGGCCCACTCCTACGAGCAGTACTTC. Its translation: CASSAEWRAHSYEQYF.

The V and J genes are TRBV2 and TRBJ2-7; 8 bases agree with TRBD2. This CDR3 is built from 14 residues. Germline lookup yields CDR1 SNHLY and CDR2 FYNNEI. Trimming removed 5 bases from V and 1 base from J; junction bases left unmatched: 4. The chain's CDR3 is CASSRGLASYEQYF. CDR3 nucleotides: TGTGCCAGCAGTAGAGGACTAGCTTCCTACGAGCAGTACTTC.

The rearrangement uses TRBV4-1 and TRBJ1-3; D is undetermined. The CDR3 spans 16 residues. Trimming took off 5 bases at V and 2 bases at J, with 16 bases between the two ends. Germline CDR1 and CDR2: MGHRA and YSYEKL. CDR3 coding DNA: TGCGCCAGCAGCTCCCCTGCCGCCGGGGCTGGAAACACCATATATTTT. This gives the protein CASSSPAAGAGNTIYF.

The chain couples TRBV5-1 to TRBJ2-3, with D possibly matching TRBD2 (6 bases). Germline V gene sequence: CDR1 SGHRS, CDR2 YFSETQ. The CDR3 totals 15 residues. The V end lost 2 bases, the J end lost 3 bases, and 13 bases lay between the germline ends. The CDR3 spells CASSFYSGVTDTQYF. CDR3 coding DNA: TGCGCCAGCAGCTTTTATTCGGGAGTAACAGATACGCAGTATTTT. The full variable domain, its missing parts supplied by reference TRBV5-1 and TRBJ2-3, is KAGVTQTPRYLIKTRGQQVTLSCSPISGHRSVSWYQQTPGQGLQFLFEYFSETQRNKGNFPGRFSGRQFSNSRSEMNVSTLELGDSALYLCASSFYSGVTDTQYFGPGTRLTVL.

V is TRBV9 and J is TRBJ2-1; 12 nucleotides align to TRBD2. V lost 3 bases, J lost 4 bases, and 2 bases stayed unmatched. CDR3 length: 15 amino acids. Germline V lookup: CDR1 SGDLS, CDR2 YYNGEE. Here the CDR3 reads CASSAGLAGYNEQFF. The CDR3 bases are TGTGCCAGCAGCGCTGGACTAGCGGGATACAATGAGCAGTTCTTC.

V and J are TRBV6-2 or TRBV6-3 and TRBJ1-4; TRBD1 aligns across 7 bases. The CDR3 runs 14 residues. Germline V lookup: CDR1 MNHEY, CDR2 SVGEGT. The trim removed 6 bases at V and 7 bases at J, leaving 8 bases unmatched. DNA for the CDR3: TGTGCCAGCAGCTCCGGGACAGCAACTGAAAAACTGTTTTTT. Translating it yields CASSSGTATEKLFF.